Given below is one TCR beta chain in context. The sample comes from a study of CD8 T cells in Susac syndrome. cDNA came from roughly 0.53 to 1 ug RNA primed by random hexamers. Each CDR3 protein is one row after TCRdb ran MiXCR on the immunoSEQ multiplex PCR reads. The profile shows around 170,000 distinct CDR3 sequences, approximately 95% of them singletons. Material: CD4+ T cells from PBMCs. The clonotype originates from a human donor with Susac syndrome.

The CDR3 sequence is CASSILGRHEQYF. DNA for the CDR3: TGTGCCAGTAGTATCTTGGGAAGGCACGAGCAGTACTTC. The J gene is TRBJ2-7, the V gene TRBV19, with D unclear. The V gene's germline CDR1 is LNHDA and CDR2 SQIVND (reference sequence). Trimming removed 3 bases at V and 5 bases at J, with 11 bases between. The CDR3 spans 13 residues.